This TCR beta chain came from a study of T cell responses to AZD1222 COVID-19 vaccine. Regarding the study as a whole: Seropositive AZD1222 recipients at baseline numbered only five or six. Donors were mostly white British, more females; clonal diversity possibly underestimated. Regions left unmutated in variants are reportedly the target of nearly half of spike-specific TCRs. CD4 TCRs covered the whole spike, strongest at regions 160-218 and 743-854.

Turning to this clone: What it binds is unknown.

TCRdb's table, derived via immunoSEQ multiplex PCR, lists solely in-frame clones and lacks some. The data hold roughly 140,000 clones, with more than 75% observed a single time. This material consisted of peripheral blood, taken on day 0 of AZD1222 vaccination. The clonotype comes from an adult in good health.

This CDR3 is CASSPQGGGNSPLHF. The DNA of the CDR3 is TGTGCCAGCAGCCCCCAGGGGGGGGGTAATTCACCCCTCCACTTT. The chain employs TRBV7-3 and TRBJ1-6, with 7 bases aligning to TRBD1. This CDR3 contains 15 residues. Per the germline V gene, CDR1 is SGHTA and CDR2 is FQGTGA. The V and J ends lost 5 bases and 6 bases, in that order; junction bases with no gene match: 7.